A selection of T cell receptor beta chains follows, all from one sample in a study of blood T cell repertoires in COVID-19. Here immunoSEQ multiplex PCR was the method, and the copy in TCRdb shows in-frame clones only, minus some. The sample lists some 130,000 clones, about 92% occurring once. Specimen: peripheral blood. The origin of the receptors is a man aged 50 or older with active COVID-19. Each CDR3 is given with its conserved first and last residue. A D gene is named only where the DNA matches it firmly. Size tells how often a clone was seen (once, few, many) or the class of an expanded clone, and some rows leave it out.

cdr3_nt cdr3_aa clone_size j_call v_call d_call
TGTGCAAGTCGCTCTCTACTGACCCCCCTGGGGCTCCCTGAAGCTTTCTTT CASRSLLTPLGLPEAFF once TRBJ1-1 TRBV12-2 -
TGCGCCAGCAGCTTCTATTGGGGGCTCGGAGATACGCAGTATTTT CASSFYWGLGDTQYF - TRBJ2-3 TRBV5-1 -
TGTGCCAGCAGCTTTACAGGGGGCGTTGGTCAGCCCCAGCATTTT CASSFTGGVGQPQHF - TRBJ1-5 TRBV11-2 TRBD1
TGTGCCAGCAGCACCAGGGATCGAGGCTACACCTTC CASSTRDRGYTF once TRBJ1-2 TRBV6-2/TRBV6-3 -
TGTGCCAGCAGCGTCCAAAAGGGGAGCAATCAGCCCCAGCATTTT CASSVQKGSNQPQHF once TRBJ1-5 TRBV7-2 -
TGCGCCAGCAGCCAAGATAACGGGAACACTGAAGCTTTCTTT CASSQDNGNTEAFF - TRBJ1-1 TRBV4-1 -
TGTGCCACCAGTGATTTCAGGGAGGGAGGGCCAGATACGCAGTATTTT CATSDFREGGPDTQYF - TRBJ2-3 TRBV24-1 TRBD2
TGTGCCAGCAGCCAGCGGTCCCAAGAGACCCAGTACTTC CASSQRSQETQYF - TRBJ2-5 TRBV9 -
TGTGCCACCAGCAGAGATCAGATCTCTGGAAACACCATATATTTT CATSRDQISGNTIYF many TRBJ1-3 TRBV15 -
TGTGCCAGCAGCAGACTTGGCACGGGATCACCCCTCCACTTT CASSRLGTGSPLHF - TRBJ1-6 TRBV7-8 -
TGCGCCAGCAGCACCCGGACTGGCCGCTCCTACAATGAGCAGTTCTTC CASSTRTGRSYNEQFF - TRBJ2-1 TRBV4-1 -
TGTGCCAGCAGTTTAGGGCTCCAAGCTAACTATGGCTACACCTTC CASSLGLQANYGYTF - TRBJ1-2 TRBV11-2 -
TGTGCCAGCAGTGAAGGGGGCGTGGGAAATCAGCCCCAGCATTTT CASSEGGVGNQPQHF - TRBJ1-5 TRBV6-1 -
TGTGCCAGCAGCTTTATTGGCAGGAGGGCCGGGGAGCTGTTTTTT CASSFIGRRAGELFF - TRBJ2-2 TRBV5-4 -
TGTGCCAGTAGTAACAGGGGATATAGCACAGATACGCAGTATTTT CASSNRGYSTDTQYF - TRBJ2-3 TRBV19 TRBD1
TGTGCCAGCAGTACCCCCGGGTACAATGAGCAGTTCTTC CASSTPGYNEQFF - TRBJ2-1 TRBV28 -
TGCGCCAGCTCCGCCAGTCACAATGAGCAGTTCTTC CASSASHNEQFF once TRBJ2-1 TRBV5-1 -
TGTGCCACCAGCAGAGATCCGACAGGGGGCGTCTATGGCTACACCTTC CATSRDPTGGVYGYTF - TRBJ1-2 TRBV15 TRBD1
TGCGCCAGCAGGAGACAGGGCGGGGCAGATACGCAGTATTTT CASRRQGGADTQYF - TRBJ2-3 TRBV5-1 -
TGTGCCAGCAGCGAATTACCGGGTCACACCATATATTTT CASSELPGHTIYF - TRBJ1-3 TRBV9 -
TGTGCCAGCAGCCCCGGACAGAATTCACCCCTCCACTTT CASSPGQNSPLHF - TRBJ1-6 TRBV3-1/TRBV3-2 -
TGTGCCAGCAGCACCACTACTCAGCCTTACAATGAGCAGTTCTTC CASSTTTQPYNEQFF - TRBJ2-1 TRBV7-6 -
TGTGCCAGTAGTATGGCCACAGGGGGCTCGGGTGAAGCTTTCTTT CASSMATGGSGEAFF - TRBJ1-1 TRBV19 TRBD1
TGTGCCAACTATGTAGCGGGAGGAGGAAAAGAGACCCAGTACTTC CANYVAGGGKETQYF - TRBJ2-5 TRBV19 TRBD2
TGCAGTGCTAGTGTCCAGCGGACTAGCACAGATACGCAGTATTTT CSASVQRTSTDTQYF - TRBJ2-3 TRBV20-1 -
TGCGCCAGCAGCTTGGGGGACAGTCTGGCGGGAAAACTGTTTTTT CASSLGDSLAGKLFF - TRBJ1-4 TRBV5-1 TRBD1
TGTGCCAGCAGCGTAGGGGTAGCGGACTCCTACAATGAGCAGTTCTTC CASSVGVADSYNEQFF - TRBJ2-1 TRBV9 -
TGTGCCAGCAGCGACAGGGATAGCAATCAGCCCCAGCATTTT CASSDRDSNQPQHF - TRBJ1-5 TRBV6-5 TRBD1
TGTGCCAGCAGCCCTTCAGGGGGAACTAATGAAAAACTGTTTTTT CASSPSGGTNEKLFF - TRBJ1-4 TRBV9 TRBD1
TGTGCCAGCAGACCCCCCGGACAGGGAGCATATGGCTACACCTTC CASRPPGQGAYGYTF - TRBJ1-2 TRBV6-5 TRBD1
TGTGCCAGCAGTTATCGCAGGCAGACGAGCTCCTACAATGAGCAGTTCTTC CASSYRRQTSSYNEQFF - TRBJ2-1 TRBV6-2/TRBV6-3 -
TGTGCCAGCAGCCTCCGGACAGGGGGCATTGGCACTGAAGCTTTCTTT CASSLRTGGIGTEAFF - TRBJ1-1 TRBV3-1/TRBV3-2 TRBD1
TGTGCCAGCAGCGTCAGGGGGAACACTGAAGCTTTCTTT CASSVRGNTEAFF - TRBJ1-1 TRBV3-1/TRBV3-2 -
TGTGCCAGCAGCTTAGGGGGGACAGGGGCATGGGATACGCAGTATTTT CASSLGGTGAWDTQYF - TRBJ2-3 TRBV5-6 TRBD1
TGTGCCACCAGTCGGGAGACCGGGGAGCTGTTTTTT CATSRETGELFF - TRBJ2-2 TRBV24-1 -
TGTGCCAGCACGGGACTAGCGGGCCAACGAGGAGATACGCAGTATTTT CASTGLAGQRGDTQYF - TRBJ2-3 TRBV2 TRBD2
TGTGCCAGCAGCAGTACGGCGGGGACGGAAGAGACCCAGTACTTC CASSSTAGTEETQYF - TRBJ2-5 TRBV6-6 -
TGTGCCACCCGGGGATTGGGCACAGATACGCAGTATTTT CATRGLGTDTQYF - TRBJ2-3 TRBV6-5 -
TGTGCTAGTGGACACAGACTAGCGGGAGATCGAAATAGCTCCTACAATGAGCAGTTCTTC CASGHRLAGDRNSSYNEQFF - TRBJ2-1 TRBV12-5 TRBD2
TGTGCCAGCAGCTTGGCCTTGGCGAGGGATGAAGGTAGGCAGTACTTC CASSLALARDEGRQYF - TRBJ2-7 TRBV5-5 -
TGTGCCAGCAGCCCCGGTGGTCCGGATACGCAGTATTTT CASSPGGPDTQYF - TRBJ2-3 TRBV7-3 -